This T cell receptor (beta chain) was documented in a study of T-cell reconstitution after alpha-beta-depleted transplantation in children. This clonotype was recorded many times. As yet, its antigen is unknown. Germline CDR1 SNHLY, CDR2 FYNNEI. This CDR3 has 13 residues. V shed 2 bases, J shed 4 bases, and the junction held 1 base outside the gene matches. Broader study findings: After one year, T-cell counts and TCRbeta diversity mostly came from new T cells.

The library targeted TCRbeta and was prepared with unique molecular identifiers. Via MiXCR, TCRdb re-called the PCR reads, giving one row per CDR3 protein. This sample carries 700,000 or so distinct CDR3 sequences, around 14% of them seen once, and the ten largest clones take 0.79%. This clonotype was obtained from a girl aged 2 to 10 with congenital amegakaryocytic thrombocytopenia, due to receive a stem cell transplant. The sample consisted of PBMCs, taken before TCRalphabeta/CD19-depleted stem cell transplant. The genes are TRBV2 and TRBJ2-5; 7 positions agree with TRBD1. DNA for the CDR3: TGTGCCAGCAGTGAAAACAGGGGAGAGACCCAGTACTTC. Translated: CASSENRGETQYF.